A single sample gave rise to the 24 T cell receptor beta chains below, sequenced in a study of brain T cells in children with intractable seizures (dated by TCRdb to the early 2020s). Library generation was performed with the immunoSEQ multiplex PCR assay. The immuneACCESS repertoire file appears here via TCRdb, limited to in-frame rearrangements. These files lack a portion of the clones; in checked studies, under half of the deficit traces to unresolved V genes, and the cause of the others is not known. The sample data list 110,000 or so clones, and approximately 94% of these were observed just once. Roughly 4% of the sample goes to the ten largest clones. The sample's time point label is to be understood as: resected brain tissue, or blood drawn just prior to surgery. This specimen was peripheral blood, taken at surgery. The receptors were gathered from a boy in the first two years of life with hemimegalencephaly and intractable seizures.

The chain carries TRBV7-9 and TRBJ2-1; 10 bases align to TRBD2. Germline assignment: CDR1 SEHNR and CDR2 FQNEAQ (reference sequence). The CDR3 sequence is 16 residues long. V dropped 3 bases and J dropped 2; count of bases not matched to a gene: 4. CDR3 sequence: CASSFGLAAPYNEQFF. As DNA, the CDR3 is TGTGCCAGCAGCTTCGGACTAGCGGCGCCCTACAATGAGCAGTTCTTC.

The chain's CDR3 is CSVAGRASPNIQYF. The CDR3 DNA follows: TGCAGCGTTGCCGGCAGGGCCTCCCCAAACATTCAGTACTTC. V and J are TRBV29-1 and TRBJ2-4; D possibly corresponds to TRBD1 (5 bases). This CDR3 comprises 14 residues. Trimming took 4 bases from V and 6 from J, leaving 16 bases between them. CDR1 is SQVTM, CDR2 ANQGSEA, per germline. The variable domain in full, with the rest retrieved from reference TRBV29-1 and TRBJ2-4, is SAVISQKPSRDICQRGTSLTIQCQVDSQVTMMFWYRQQPGQSLTLIATANQGSEATYESGFVIDKFPISRPNLTFSTLTVSNMSPEDSSIYLCSVAGRASPNIQYFGAGTRLSVL.

This chain joins TRBV19 and TRBJ2-1, with 13 bases matching TRBD2. The CDR3 has 16 residues. V gave up 0 bases and J gave up 9 bases; unmatched junction bases: 5. Germline lookup yields CDR1 LNHDA and CDR2 SQIVND (reference sequence). The CDR3 DNA follows: TGTGCCAGTAGTATAGATTTACTAGCGGGAGGGGGTGAGCAGTTCTTC. It specifies CASSIDLLAGGGEQFF.

V gene TRBV20-1 combines with J gene TRBJ1-2; TRBD1 is a possible D gene (5 bases). Germline V gives CDR1 DFQATT, CDR2 SNEGSKA (reference sequence). This CDR3 contains 11 residues. The V and J ends lost 5 bases and 2 bases respectively, with 6 bases between them. The CDR3 loop is CSAPGNYGYTF. The CDR3 nucleotides read TGCAGTGCTCCAGGGAACTATGGCTACACCTTC.

The chain couples TRBV2 to TRBJ2-3, with D possibly being TRBD2 (5 bases). V lost 5 bases to trimming and J lost 6 bases, with 18 bases between them. Germline V gives CDR1 SNHLY, CDR2 FYNNEI. CDR3 length: 15 amino acids. CDR3 coding DNA: TGTGCCAGCAGTCGTCAAACTAGGGTGGCGGATACGCAGTATTTT. It codes for CASSRQTRVADTQYF.

This chain links TRBV7-9 with TRBJ2-2; no firm D call. Germline CDR1 and CDR2: SEHNR and FQNEAQ (reference sequence). V lost 0 bases and J 6 bases, leaving 2 bases between the germline ends. The CDR3 runs to 12 residues. CDR3 in amino acids: CASSLAAGELFF. Here the CDR3 DNA reads TGTGCCAGCAGCTTAGCGGCCGGGGAGCTGTTTTTT.

The chain is built from TRBV4-3 and TRBJ2-7; 9 bases agree with TRBD2. This CDR3 comprises 16 residues. Germline V gene data show CDR1 as LGHNA and CDR2 as YSLEER. Germline trimming cut 0 bases from V and 3 bases from J; bases unmatched to any gene: 6. CDR3 DNA: TGCGCCAGCAGCCAAGATGTGGCTAGCGGGGACTACGAGCAGTACTTC. This translates into CASSQDVASGDYEQYF.

V and J are TRBV6-2 or TRBV6-3 and TRBJ2-7; D not certain. Germline V gene data show CDR1 as MNHEY and CDR2 as SVGEGT. The V end was cut by 0 bases, the J end by 0 bases, with 9 bases between. The CDR3 consists of 15 residues. CDR3 nucleotide sequence: TGTGCCAGCAGTTACTCGATCGCGTACTCCTACGAGCAGTACTTC. Its translation: CASSYSIAYSYEQYF.

The J gene is TRBJ1-1, the V gene TRBV5-1; D may be TRBD1 (6 bases). The CDR3 covers 14 residues. Trimming left V 1 base short and J 8 bases short, with 15 bases between. In germline, CDR1 is SGHRS, CDR2 YFSETQ. The CDR3 loop is CASSLITGGEEAFF. CDR3 coding DNA: TGCGCCAGCAGCTTGATTACGGGGGGCGAGGAAGCTTTCTTT.

The chain combines TRBV10-2 with TRBJ1-2; D ambiguous. V dropped 8 bases and J dropped 6 bases, with 10 bases sitting between them. The CDR3 is 11 residues long. In germline, CDR1 is WSHSY, CDR2 SAAADI. This CDR3 is CASLNGHGYTF. The DNA of the CDR3 is TGCGCCAGCCTCAACGGTCATGGCTACACCTTC.

The chain recombines TRBV2 with TRBJ2-1; D ambiguous. CDR1 is SNHLY and CDR2 is FYNNEI in the germline V gene. Trimming left V 2 bases short and J 15 bases short, with 14 bases between. This CDR3 is built from 12 residues. The CDR3 loop reads CASSEPPTRRFF. CDR3 nucleotide sequence: TGTGCCAGCAGTGAACCCCCAACCAGGCGGTTCTTC.

In its sample, this clone was seen a few times. The rearrangement uses TRBV24-1 and TRBJ1-2; D may be TRBD1 (5 bases). CDR1 is KGHDR, CDR2 SFDVKD, per germline. This CDR3 is 12 amino acids long. V lost 4 bases and J lost 3, with 5 bases in between. In DNA, the CDR3 is TGTGCCACCAGTGAGGGACACTATGGCTACACCTTC. It yields the protein CATSEGHYGYTF.

A single count supports this clone. The gene calls are TRBV5-1 and TRBJ2-7, with 10 bases lining up with TRBD2. This CDR3 comprises 16 residues. J gave up 0 bases and V 0 bases, and 3 bases lay outside the gene matches. Germline CDR1 and CDR2: SGHRS and YFSETQ. CDR3 in amino acids: CASSLGLAGDSYEQYF. CDR3 DNA sequence: TGCGCCAGCAGCTTGGGGCTAGCGGGAGACTCCTACGAGCAGTACTTC. The whole variable domain, remainder taken from reference TRBV5-1 and TRBJ2-7, is KAGVTQTPRYLIKTRGQQVTLSCSPISGHRSVSWYQQTPGQGLQFLFEYFSETQRNKGNFPGRFSGRQFSNSRSEMNVSTLELGDSALYLCASSLGLAGDSYEQYFGPGTRLTVT.

V is TRBV30 and J is TRBJ1-4; tentative D call: TRBD1 (5 bases). This CDR3 is 13 amino acids long. V lost 3 bases, J lost 7 bases, and 12 bases lay in between. Germline values: CDR1 GTSNPN, CDR2 SVGIG (reference sequence). DNA of the CDR3: TGTGCCTGGAGGGGGCCCCCAGTTGAAAAACTGTTTTTT. Amino acids: CAWRGPPVEKLFF.

The V call is TRBV28, the J call TRBJ2-2; D gene unclear. Germline V gene sequence: CDR1 MDHEN, CDR2 SYDVKM. Trimming removed 7 bases from V and 5 bases from J, with 11 bases in between. This CDR3 contains 13 residues. The CDR3: CASKGLGTGELFF. The CDR3 bases are TGTGCCAGCAAAGGATTGGGAACCGGGGAGCTGTTTTTT.

This sequence joins TRBV9 and TRBJ1-2, with D hard to call. V was clipped by 5 bases and J by 4 bases, with 3 bases between them. CDR1 is SGDLS and CDR2 is YYNGEE in the germline V gene. CDR3 size: 10 residues. The CDR3: CASRLYGYTF. CDR3 in DNA: TGTGCCAGCAGGCTCTATGGCTACACCTTC.

V is TRBV7-6 and J is TRBJ2-7, with D perhaps given as TRBD1 or TRBD2 (5 bases each). The CDR3 is 17 residues long. V was shortened by 7 bases and J by 4 bases, with 26 bases between the two germline ends. The germline gives CDR1 SGHVS, CDR2 FNYEAQ. CDR3 in amino acids: CASNPGPKGLAGYEQYF. The CDR3 nucleotides are TGTGCCAGCAACCCGGGGCCAAAAGGCCTCGCCGGGTACGAGCAGTACTTC.

V usage is TRBV11-3 and J usage is TRBJ2-1; 8 positions match TRBD2. This CDR3 spans 13 amino acids. J lost 8 bases, V lost 6 bases, and 6 bases had no gene match. CDR1 is SGHNT, CDR2 YENEEA, per germline. Here the CDR3 DNA reads TGTGCCAGCAGAAACCCGGGAGGGCATGAGCAGTTCTTC. Translation gives CASRNPGGHEQFF.

The count of this clone is one. The chain joins TRBV11-1 to TRBJ1-2, with D possibly matching TRBD1 (5 bases). The germline gives CDR1 SGHAT, CDR2 FQDESV (reference sequence). Between the trimmed V and J ends, which lost 5 bases and 8 bases, there was a span of 15 bases. The CDR3 has 13 amino acids. The CDR3 loop is CASSQDPGRGYTF. The CDR3, as DNA: TGTGCCAGCAGCCAAGACCCGGGGCGAGGCTACACCTTC.

The chain recombines TRBV4-3 with TRBJ2-5; 11 bases fit TRBD1. The V gene end was trimmed by 2 bases and the J gene end by 5 bases; junction bases not matched to a gene: 7. This CDR3 spans 16 amino acids. Germline CDR1 reads LGHNA; CDR2 reads YSLEER. The chain's CDR3 is CASSQSGTGGMETQYF. CDR3 DNA: TGCGCCAGCAGCCAATCCGGGACAGGGGGAATGGAGACCCAGTACTTC.

The chain uses TRBV2 and TRBJ2-1; the D gene is possibly TRBD2 (6 bases). V lost 8 bases and J lost 2, with 10 bases in between. Germline lookup yields CDR1 SNHLY and CDR2 FYNNEI. The CDR3 loop spans 13 amino acids. This chain's CDR3 is CASSAGPYNEQFF. The CDR3 nucleotides are TGTGCCAGCTCCGCGGGACCCTACAATGAGCAGTTCTTC.

V gene TRBV18 combines with J gene TRBJ2-7, with D maybe TRBD2 (5 bases). The V and J ends lost 5 bases and 5 bases respectively, with 19 bases between them. CDR1 is KGHSH and CDR2 is LQKENI in the germline V gene. This CDR3 is built from 15 residues. This chain's CDR3 is CASSGLGAVNHEQYF. CDR3 coding DNA: TGTGCCAGCTCAGGCTTAGGAGCGGTCAACCACGAGCAGTACTTC. The variable domain in full, with the rest retrieved from reference TRBV18 and TRBJ2-7, is NAGVMQNPRHLVRRRGQEARLRCSPMKGHSHVYWYRQLPEEGLKFMVYLQKENIIDESGMPKERFSAEFPKEGPSILRIQQVVRGDSAAYFCASSGLGAVNHEQYFGPGTRLTVT.

The chain recombines TRBV2 with TRBJ1-1; 7 nucleotides agree with TRBD1. CDR3 size: 17 residues. The V gene end was trimmed by 5 bases and the J gene end by 4 bases; junction bases not matched to a gene: 16. Germline loops: CDR1 SNHLY, CDR2 FYNNEI. CDR3 bases: TGTGCCAGCAGTATACCCCACAGGGGAATAGGGAGCACTGAAGCTTTCTTT. This encodes CASSIPHRGIGSTEAFF.

The rearrangement links TRBV7-2 to TRBJ2-7; 8 bases map to TRBD2. The V segment lost 1 base and the J segment 2 bases; nucleotides outside the gene matches: 7. CDR1 is SGHTA, CDR2 FQGNSA, per germline. CDR3 size: 16 residues. CDR3 bases: TGTGCCAGCAGCTTAGGTGCAGCGGGAGAGACCTACGAGCAGTACTTC. Translated: CASSLGAAGETYEQYF.